These T cell receptor beta chains were read from a single sample in a study of control samples from healthy donors and cancer patients. This table comes from immunoSEQ multiplex PCR, and its TCRdb copy is limited to in-frame clones, with some not included. The table lists 95,000 to 150,000 clones, 91% of them singletons. Sequencing was done on a sample of blood. These receptors came from a woman aged 18-29 years in good health. CDR3s include the opening cysteine and the closing phenylalanine or tryptophan. Each record gives: CDR3 length, J gene, clone size, V gene, D gene, CDR3 DNA, CDR3 protein. The D gene is left open where the match is weak. Clone size is given for some rows only: seen once, a few or many times, or a class if the clone is expanded.

len: 16; j_gene: TRBJ1-3; abundance: .; v_gene: TRBV15; d_gene: TRBD1; CDR3nt: TGTGCCACCAGCAAATCCCGGACAGGCTCTGGAAACACCATATATTTT; CDR3aa: CATSKSRTGSGNTIYF
len: 16; j_gene: TRBJ2-5; abundance: once; v_gene: TRBV27; d_gene: TRBD1; CDR3nt: TGTGCCAGCAGTAAACGACAGGGGGCGCTGGGGGAGACCCAGTACTTC; CDR3aa: CASSKRQGALGETQYF
len: 17; j_gene: TRBJ2-7; abundance: once; v_gene: TRBV5-1; d_gene: TRBD2; CDR3nt: TGCGCCAGCAGCTTGGCGGGGACTAGCGGGGCCAGCTACGAGCAGTACTTC; CDR3aa: CASSLAGTSGASYEQYF
len: 15; j_gene: TRBJ2-3; abundance: .; v_gene: TRBV19; d_gene: .; CDR3nt: TGTGCCAGTACCCACCGAACCGCCTACACAGATACGCAGTATTTT; CDR3aa: CASTHRTAYTDTQYF
len: 11; j_gene: TRBJ2-1; abundance: .; v_gene: TRBV10-3; d_gene: .; CDR3nt: TGTGCCATCAGTGAGGCGGGAACGCAGTTCTTC; CDR3aa: CAISEAGTQFF
len: 15; j_gene: TRBJ1-4; abundance: .; v_gene: TRBV4-2; d_gene: TRBD1; CDR3nt: TGTGCCAGCAGCCAAGGCGCGACAGGGGAGGAAAAACTGTTTTTT; CDR3aa: CASSQGATGEEKLFF
len: 17; j_gene: TRBJ2-3; abundance: .; v_gene: TRBV24-1; d_gene: TRBD2; CDR3nt: TGTGCCACCATCGGACTAGCGGGAGGGCCAAGGACAGATACGCAGTATTTT; CDR3aa: CATIGLAGGPRTDTQYF
len: 16; j_gene: TRBJ2-2; abundance: .; v_gene: TRBV9; d_gene: TRBD2; CDR3nt: TGTGCCAGCAGCGTAGGTCTAGCGGGGGGCACCGGGGAGCTGTTTTTT; CDR3aa: CASSVGLAGGTGELFF
len: 13; j_gene: TRBJ2-7; abundance: few; v_gene: TRBV4-3; d_gene: .; CDR3nt: TGCGCCAGCAGCCAAGAACCGGGGTACGAGCAGTACTTC; CDR3aa: CASSQEPGYEQYF
len: 15; j_gene: TRBJ2-3; abundance: .; v_gene: TRBV3-1/TRBV3-2; d_gene: .; CDR3nt: TGTGCCAGCAGCCAACGCAAGGGGCCTGGTGATACGCAGTATTTT; CDR3aa: CASSQRKGPGDTQYF
len: 12; j_gene: TRBJ2-3; abundance: .; v_gene: TRBV2; d_gene: .; CDR3nt: TGTGCCACCTCTCCTAGGGAAGATACGCAGTATTTT; CDR3aa: CATSPREDTQYF
len: 16; j_gene: TRBJ1-6; abundance: .; v_gene: TRBV7-2; d_gene: TRBD1; CDR3nt: TGTGCCAGCAGTACGACAGGGAACACCTATAATTCACCCCTCCACTTT; CDR3aa: CASSTTGNTYNSPLHF
len: 13; j_gene: TRBJ2-5; abundance: .; v_gene: TRBV18; d_gene: TRBD2; CDR3nt: TGTGCCAGCTCACCCCCTATAGCGGGGACCCAGTACTTC; CDR3aa: CASSPPIAGTQYF
len: 13; j_gene: TRBJ2-3; abundance: .; v_gene: TRBV7-2; d_gene: TRBD1; CDR3nt: TGTGCCAGCACCGGGACAGGGCGGGATACGCAGTATTTT; CDR3aa: CASTGTGRDTQYF
len: 16; j_gene: TRBJ2-5; abundance: .; v_gene: TRBV7-2; d_gene: .; CDR3nt: TGTGCCAGCAGCTTAGTAGGGGGTAATGTAAAAGAGGCCCAGTACTTC; CDR3aa: CASSLVGGNVKEAQYF
len: 14; j_gene: TRBJ2-7; abundance: .; v_gene: TRBV27; d_gene: .; CDR3nt: TGTGCCAGCAGACCCCACATGGCCCGCTACGAGCAGTACTTC; CDR3aa: CASRPHMARYEQYF
len: 15; j_gene: TRBJ2-7; abundance: .; v_gene: TRBV6-2/TRBV6-3; d_gene: .; CDR3nt: TGTGCCAGCAGTTACCCTAGTCGGGGCATTAACGAGCAGTACTTC; CDR3aa: CASSYPSRGINEQYF
len: 14; j_gene: TRBJ2-2; abundance: .; v_gene: TRBV27; d_gene: .; CDR3nt: TGTGCCAGCAGTTTAGGTTTGTCTGCCGGGGAGCTGTTTTTT; CDR3aa: CASSLGLSAGELFF
len: 14; j_gene: TRBJ2-7; abundance: .; v_gene: TRBV2; d_gene: TRBD2; CDR3nt: TGTGCCAGCAGGAAGGGACTAGCTGGGGGCGAGCAGTACTTC; CDR3aa: CASRKGLAGGEQYF
len: 14; j_gene: TRBJ1-1; abundance: .; v_gene: TRBV7-9; d_gene: .; CDR3nt: TGTGCCAGCAGCTTAGCCGAGGGGTACACTGAAGCTTTCTTT; CDR3aa: CASSLAEGYTEAFF
len: 15; j_gene: TRBJ1-2; abundance: .; v_gene: TRBV4-2; d_gene: .; CDR3nt: TGTGCCAGCAGCCAAAACCCGGACAAAAACTATGGCTACACCTTC; CDR3aa: CASSQNPDKNYGYTF
len: 14; j_gene: TRBJ1-1; abundance: .; v_gene: TRBV5-1; d_gene: .; CDR3nt: TGCGCCAGCAGCTTAGGACAGCCCAACACTGAAGCTTTCTTT; CDR3aa: CASSLGQPNTEAFF
len: 13; j_gene: TRBJ2-1; abundance: .; v_gene: TRBV4-3; d_gene: .; CDR3nt: TGCGCCAGCAGCCAAAACACCTTTAATGAGCAGTTCTTC; CDR3aa: CASSQNTFNEQFF
len: 15; j_gene: TRBJ2-7; abundance: .; v_gene: TRBV28; d_gene: TRBD2; CDR3nt: TGTGCCAGCAGTGCTGGGGAAGCGGGACCGGGCGAGCAGTACTTC; CDR3aa: CASSAGEAGPGEQYF
len: 14; j_gene: TRBJ1-3; abundance: .; v_gene: TRBV6-5; d_gene: .; CDR3nt: TGTGCCAGCAGGGGCACCGAGTCTGGAAACACCATATATTTT; CDR3aa: CASRGTESGNTIYF
len: 18; j_gene: TRBJ1-1; abundance: .; v_gene: TRBV28; d_gene: .; CDR3nt: TGTGCCAGCAGCCCCCCAAGGGGCTCCCTGTTTCCTCGCACTGAAGCTTTCTTT; CDR3aa: CASSPPRGSLFPRTEAFF
len: 14; j_gene: TRBJ2-7; abundance: .; v_gene: TRBV7-2; d_gene: .; CDR3nt: TGTGCCAGCAGCTTTGCGACTGGGGCCTACGAGCAGTACTTC; CDR3aa: CASSFATGAYEQYF
len: 17; j_gene: TRBJ1-2; abundance: once; v_gene: TRBV4-3; d_gene: TRBD1; CDR3nt: TGCGCCAGCAGCCAAGTTGCAGGGGGCAGAGCTAACTATGGCTACACCTTC; CDR3aa: CASSQVAGGRANYGYTF
len: 14; j_gene: TRBJ2-3; abundance: .; v_gene: TRBV7-3; d_gene: .; CDR3nt: TGTGCCAGCAGCGATCCTAGCGGCACAGATACGCAGTATTTT; CDR3aa: CASSDPSGTDTQYF
len: 11; j_gene: TRBJ2-1; abundance: .; v_gene: TRBV7-2; d_gene: .; CDR3nt: TGTGCCAGCAGCTTAGGGTCTGAGCAGTTCTTC; CDR3aa: CASSLGSEQFF
len: 15; j_gene: TRBJ2-7; abundance: .; v_gene: TRBV25-1; d_gene: TRBD1; CDR3nt: TGTGCCAGCAGTTTAGGGACAGGGGCCTCCTACGAGCAGTACTTC; CDR3aa: CASSLGTGASYEQYF
len: 16; j_gene: TRBJ1-6; abundance: .; v_gene: TRBV18; d_gene: .; CDR3nt: TGTGCCAGCTCACCTGACATGAGCTCCTATAATTCACCCCTCCACTTT; CDR3aa: CASSPDMSSYNSPLHF
len: 15; j_gene: TRBJ2-7; abundance: .; v_gene: TRBV6-1; d_gene: TRBD1; CDR3nt: TGTGCCAGCAGTGAAGCGAGGACAGGGATCTACGAGCAGTACTTC; CDR3aa: CASSEARTGIYEQYF
len: 14; j_gene: TRBJ2-3; abundance: .; v_gene: TRBV18; d_gene: TRBD2; CDR3nt: TGTGCCAGCTCACCCAGAGCGGGGACAGATACGCAGTATTTT; CDR3aa: CASSPRAGTDTQYF
len: 13; j_gene: TRBJ2-1; abundance: .; v_gene: TRBV6-4; d_gene: TRBD2; CDR3nt: TGTGCCAGCTCCCTAGGGCGGGAGAATGAGCAGTTCTTC; CDR3aa: CASSLGRENEQFF
len: 12; j_gene: TRBJ1-5; abundance: .; v_gene: TRBV15; d_gene: .; CDR3nt: TGTGCCACAAGCAAGGGGGACCAGCCCCAGCATTTT; CDR3aa: CATSKGDQPQHF
len: 12; j_gene: TRBJ2-7; abundance: .; v_gene: TRBV28; d_gene: .; CDR3nt: TGTGCCAGCAGTCTGGTCGGTTACGAGCAGTACTTC; CDR3aa: CASSLVGYEQYF
len: 11; j_gene: TRBJ2-7; abundance: .; v_gene: TRBV18; d_gene: .; CDR3nt: TGTGCCAGCTCCCAGAGGGAAGAGCAGTACTTC; CDR3aa: CASSQREEQYF
len: 16; j_gene: TRBJ2-3; abundance: .; v_gene: TRBV24-1; d_gene: .; CDR3nt: TGTGCCACCAGTGATTTGTCGGATCGGGCAATTTTTACGCAGTATTTT; CDR3aa: CATSDLSDRAIFTQYF
len: 14; j_gene: TRBJ1-2; abundance: .; v_gene: TRBV7-9; d_gene: .; CDR3nt: TGTGCCAGCAGCCCGGGCGATTTTAACTATGGCTACACCTTC; CDR3aa: CASSPGDFNYGYTF
len: 11; j_gene: TRBJ2-1; abundance: .; v_gene: TRBV7-9; d_gene: .; CDR3nt: TGTGCCAGCAACATCCACGATGAGCAGTTCTTC; CDR3aa: CASNIHDEQFF
len: 16; j_gene: TRBJ2-7; abundance: .; v_gene: TRBV4-3; d_gene: .; CDR3nt: TGCGCCAGCAGCCAAGGCGGAGGTAGAATGGCAGGCAAGCAGTACTTC; CDR3aa: CASSQGGGRMAGKQYF
len: 14; j_gene: TRBJ1-3; abundance: .; v_gene: TRBV7-8; d_gene: .; CDR3nt: TGTGCCAGCAGCTCCAGTGGGCCAGGAAACACCATATATTTT; CDR3aa: CASSSSGPGNTIYF
len: 13; j_gene: TRBJ2-7; abundance: .; v_gene: TRBV18; d_gene: .; CDR3nt: TGTGCCAGCTCACCGACAGGACAGTCCGAGCAGTACTTC; CDR3aa: CASSPTGQSEQYF
len: 13; j_gene: TRBJ2-7; abundance: .; v_gene: TRBV7-2; d_gene: .; CDR3nt: TGTGCCAGCAGCTTAGCGCGGCAGAACGAGCAGTACTTC; CDR3aa: CASSLARQNEQYF
len: 14; j_gene: TRBJ2-7; abundance: .; v_gene: TRBV28; d_gene: TRBD2; CDR3nt: TGTGCCAGCAGTTATAGCGGGAGGGCCTACGAGCAGTACTTC; CDR3aa: CASSYSGRAYEQYF
len: 11; j_gene: TRBJ2-7; abundance: .; v_gene: TRBV7-2; d_gene: .; CDR3nt: TGTGCCAGCAGCCCCTGGGGCGAGCAGTACTTC; CDR3aa: CASSPWGEQYF
len: 15; j_gene: TRBJ1-2; abundance: few; v_gene: TRBV24-1; d_gene: .; CDR3nt: TGTGCCACCAGTGCGGGACACCCCGCTAACTATGGCTACACCTTC; CDR3aa: CATSAGHPANYGYTF
len: 13; j_gene: TRBJ2-5; abundance: .; v_gene: TRBV7-3; d_gene: .; CDR3nt: TGTGCCAGCAGCTTAACGCCGCAAGAGACCCAGTACTTC; CDR3aa: CASSLTPQETQYF
len: 15; j_gene: TRBJ2-3; abundance: .; v_gene: TRBV4-3; d_gene: TRBD2; CDR3nt: TGCGCCAGCAGCCAAGGACTAGCGGGGGAAGATACGCAGTATTTT; CDR3aa: CASSQGLAGEDTQYF